This TCR beta chain was sequenced during a study of T cells in Graves' hyperthyroidism and ophthalmopathy. Germline loops: CDR1 MNHNS, CDR2 SASEGT. The V segment lost 5 bases and the J segment 8 bases; nucleotides outside the gene matches: 10. This CDR3 region has 15 residues. It was RNA transcripts that yielded the amplified TCR beta CDR3 regions. HTBI primers were the set used in a first-round RT-PCR of the TCR CDR3. TCRdb re-called the multiplex PCR reads with MiXCR, one entry per CDR3 protein. The top ten clones hold roughly 55% of a sample with about 200,000 distinct CDR3 sequences, 17% of them seen once. This clonotype has a count of ten or more. The study left out patients who had uncontrolled infection, other autoimmune disease, pregnancy or lactation.

The chain employs TRBV6-1 and TRBJ1-4; 8 nucleotides line up with TRBD1. This clonotype was sampled from a woman aged 45-60 years with Graves' hyperthyroidism. The sample comprised blood. This CDR3 is CASSTGQEGVEKLFF. As DNA, the CDR3 is TGTGCCAGCAGTACGGGACAGGAAGGAGTCGAAAAACTGTTTTTT.